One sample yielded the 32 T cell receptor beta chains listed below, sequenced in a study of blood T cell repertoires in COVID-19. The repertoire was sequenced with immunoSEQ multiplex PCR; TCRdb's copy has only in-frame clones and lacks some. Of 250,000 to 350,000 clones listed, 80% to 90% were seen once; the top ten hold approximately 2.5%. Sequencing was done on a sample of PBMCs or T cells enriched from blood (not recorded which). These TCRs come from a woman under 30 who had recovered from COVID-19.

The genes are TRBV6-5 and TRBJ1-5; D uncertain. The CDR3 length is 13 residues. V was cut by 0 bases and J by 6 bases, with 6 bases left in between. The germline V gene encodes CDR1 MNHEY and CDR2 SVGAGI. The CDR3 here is CASSYSIGQPQHF. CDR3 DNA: TGTGCCAGCAGTTACTCGATCGGTCAGCCCCAGCATTTT.

The CDR3 DNA sequence: TGTGCCAGCAGCCCCGGGGGGTCGCAGGGGACTTATGGCTACACCTTC. It yields the protein CASSPGGSQGTYGYTF. The rearrangement uses TRBV28 and TRBJ1-2, with D possibly matching TRBD1 (6 bases). CDR1 MDHEN and CDR2 SYDVKM come from the germline V gene. This CDR3 is built from 16 residues. V shed 6 bases and J shed 5 bases, with 22 bases lying between them.

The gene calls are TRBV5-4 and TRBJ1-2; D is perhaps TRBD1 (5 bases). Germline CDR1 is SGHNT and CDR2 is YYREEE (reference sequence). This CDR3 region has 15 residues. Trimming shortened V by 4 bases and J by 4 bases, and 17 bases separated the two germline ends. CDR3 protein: CASSPGGEQIYGYTF. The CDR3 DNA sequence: TGTGCCAGCAGCCCCGGGGGGGAACAGATCTATGGCTACACCTTC.

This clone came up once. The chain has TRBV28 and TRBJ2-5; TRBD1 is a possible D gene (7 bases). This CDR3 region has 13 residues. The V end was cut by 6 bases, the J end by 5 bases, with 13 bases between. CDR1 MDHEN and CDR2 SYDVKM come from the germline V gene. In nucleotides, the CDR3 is TGTGCCAGCAGACCGACAGGGAGGGAGACCCAGTACTTC. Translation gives CASRPTGRETQYF.

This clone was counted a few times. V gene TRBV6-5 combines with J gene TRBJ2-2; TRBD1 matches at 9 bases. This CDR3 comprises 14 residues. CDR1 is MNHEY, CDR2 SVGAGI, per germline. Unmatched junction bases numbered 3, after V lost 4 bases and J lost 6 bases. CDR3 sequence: CASSWDRVSGELFF. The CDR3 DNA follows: TGTGCCAGCAGTTGGGACAGGGTTTCCGGGGAGCTGTTTTTT.

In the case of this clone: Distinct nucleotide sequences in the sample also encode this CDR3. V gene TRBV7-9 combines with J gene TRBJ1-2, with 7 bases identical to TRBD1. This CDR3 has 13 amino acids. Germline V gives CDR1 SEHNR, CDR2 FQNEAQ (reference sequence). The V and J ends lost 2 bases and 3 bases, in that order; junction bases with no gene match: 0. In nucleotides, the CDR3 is TGTGCCAGCAGCTTAACAGGGGACTATGGCTACACCTTC. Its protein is CASSLTGDYGYTF.

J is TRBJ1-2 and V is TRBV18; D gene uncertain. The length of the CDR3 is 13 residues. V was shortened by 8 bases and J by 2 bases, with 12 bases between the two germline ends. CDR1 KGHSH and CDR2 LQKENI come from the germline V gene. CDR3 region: CASREGPNYGYTF. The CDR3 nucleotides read TGTGCCAGCCGGGAAGGGCCCAACTATGGCTACACCTTC.

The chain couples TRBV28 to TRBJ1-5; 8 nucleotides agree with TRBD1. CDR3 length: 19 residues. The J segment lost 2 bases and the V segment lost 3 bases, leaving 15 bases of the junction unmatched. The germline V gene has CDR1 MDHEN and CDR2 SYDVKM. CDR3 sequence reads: CASSLVPGAGGAGNQPQHF. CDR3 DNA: TGTGCCAGCAGTTTGGTCCCCGGGGCAGGGGGCGCGGGCAATCAGCCCCAGCATTTT. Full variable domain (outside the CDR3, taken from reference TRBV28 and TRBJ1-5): DVKVTQSSRYLVKRTGEKVFLECVQDMDHENMFWYRQDPGLGLRLIYFSYDVKMKEKGDIPEGYSVSREKKERFSLILESASTNQTSMYLCASSLVPGAGGAGNQPQHFGDGTRLSIL.

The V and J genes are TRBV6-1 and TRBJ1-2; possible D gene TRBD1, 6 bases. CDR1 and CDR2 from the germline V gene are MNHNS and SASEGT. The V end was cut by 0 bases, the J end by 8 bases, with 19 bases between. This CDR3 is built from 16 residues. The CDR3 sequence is CASSEALGQWDLGYTF. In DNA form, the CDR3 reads TGTGCCAGCAGTGAAGCGCTTGGACAGTGGGATTTAGGCTACACCTTC.

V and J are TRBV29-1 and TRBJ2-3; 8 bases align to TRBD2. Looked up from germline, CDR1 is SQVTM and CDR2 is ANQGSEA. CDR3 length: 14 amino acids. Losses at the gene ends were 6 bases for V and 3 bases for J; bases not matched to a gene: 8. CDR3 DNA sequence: TGCAGCGTGTCTAAGCGGGGGCCGACAGATACGCAGTATTTT. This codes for CSVSKRGPTDTQYF.

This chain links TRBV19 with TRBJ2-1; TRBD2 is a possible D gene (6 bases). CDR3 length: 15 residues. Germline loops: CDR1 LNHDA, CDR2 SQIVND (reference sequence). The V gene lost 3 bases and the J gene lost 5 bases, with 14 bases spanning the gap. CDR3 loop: CASSIPRGGDNEQFF. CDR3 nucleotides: TGTGCCAGTAGTATTCCACGGGGAGGAGACAATGAGCAGTTCTTC.

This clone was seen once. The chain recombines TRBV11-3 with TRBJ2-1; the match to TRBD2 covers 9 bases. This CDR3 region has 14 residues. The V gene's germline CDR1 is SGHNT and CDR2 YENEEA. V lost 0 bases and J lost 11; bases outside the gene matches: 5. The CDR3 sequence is CASSLELAGTKQFF. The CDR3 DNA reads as TGTGCCAGCAGCTTAGAGCTAGCGGGGACGAAGCAGTTCTTC.

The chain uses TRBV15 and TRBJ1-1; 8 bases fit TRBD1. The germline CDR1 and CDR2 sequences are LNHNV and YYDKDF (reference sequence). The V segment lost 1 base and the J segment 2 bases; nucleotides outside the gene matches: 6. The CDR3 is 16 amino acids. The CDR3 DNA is TGTGCCACCAGCAGAGTTGTTGGGACAGGAAACACTGAAGCTTTCTTT. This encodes CATSRVVGTGNTEAFF.

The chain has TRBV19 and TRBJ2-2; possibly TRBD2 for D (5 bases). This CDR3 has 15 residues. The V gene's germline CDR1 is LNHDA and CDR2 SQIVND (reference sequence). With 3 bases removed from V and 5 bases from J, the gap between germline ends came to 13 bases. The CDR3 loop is CASSIDGVGTGELFF. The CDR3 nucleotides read TGTGCCAGTAGTATTGACGGGGTGGGGACCGGGGAGCTGTTTTTT.

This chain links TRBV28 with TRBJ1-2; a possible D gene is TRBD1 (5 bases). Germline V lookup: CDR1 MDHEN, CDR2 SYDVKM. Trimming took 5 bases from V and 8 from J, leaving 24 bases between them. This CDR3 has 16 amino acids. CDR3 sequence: CASSPPQGGRTGGYTF. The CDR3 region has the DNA TGTGCCAGCAGTCCCCCGCAGGGAGGGAGAACAGGCGGCTACACCTTC.

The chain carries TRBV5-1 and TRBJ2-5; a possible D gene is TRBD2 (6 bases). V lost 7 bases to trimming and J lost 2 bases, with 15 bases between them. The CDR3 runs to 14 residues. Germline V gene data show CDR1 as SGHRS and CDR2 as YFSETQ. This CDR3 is CASRAIGGQETQYF. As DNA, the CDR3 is TGCGCCAGCCGGGCCATCGGAGGGCAAGAGACCCAGTACTTC.

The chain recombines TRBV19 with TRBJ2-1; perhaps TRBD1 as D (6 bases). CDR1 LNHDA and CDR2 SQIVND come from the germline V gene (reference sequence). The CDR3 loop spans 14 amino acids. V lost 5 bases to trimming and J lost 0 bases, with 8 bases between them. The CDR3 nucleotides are TGTGCCAGTAGTCGACAGGCCTCCTACAATGAGCAGTTCTTC. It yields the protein CASSRQASYNEQFF. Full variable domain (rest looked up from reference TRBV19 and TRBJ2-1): DGGITQSPKYLFRKEGQNVTLSCEQNLNHDAMYWYRQDPGQGLRLIYYSQIVNDFQKGDIAEGYSVSREKKESFPLTVTSAQKNPTAFYLCASSRQASYNEQFFGPGTRLTVL.

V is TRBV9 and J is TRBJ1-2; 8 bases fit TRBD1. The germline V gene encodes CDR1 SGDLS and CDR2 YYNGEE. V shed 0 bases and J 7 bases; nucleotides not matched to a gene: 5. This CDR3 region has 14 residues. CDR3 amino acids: CASSVEDRGRGYTF. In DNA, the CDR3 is TGTGCCAGCAGCGTAGAAGACAGGGGACGTGGCTACACCTTC.

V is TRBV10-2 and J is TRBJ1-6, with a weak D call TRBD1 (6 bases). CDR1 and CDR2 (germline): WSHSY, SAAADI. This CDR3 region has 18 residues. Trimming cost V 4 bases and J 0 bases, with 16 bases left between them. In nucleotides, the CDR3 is TGCGCCAGCAGTGTAGCAACAGGGAAGAGCTCCTATAATTCACCCCTCCACTTT. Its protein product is CASSVATGKSSYNSPLHF.

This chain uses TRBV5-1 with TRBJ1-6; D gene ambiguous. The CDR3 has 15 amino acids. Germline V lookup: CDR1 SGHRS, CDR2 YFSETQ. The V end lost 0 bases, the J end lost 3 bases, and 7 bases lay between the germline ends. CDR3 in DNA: TGCGCCAGCAGCTTGGACGGGGACTATAATTCACCCCTCCACTTT. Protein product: CASSLDGDYNSPLHF.

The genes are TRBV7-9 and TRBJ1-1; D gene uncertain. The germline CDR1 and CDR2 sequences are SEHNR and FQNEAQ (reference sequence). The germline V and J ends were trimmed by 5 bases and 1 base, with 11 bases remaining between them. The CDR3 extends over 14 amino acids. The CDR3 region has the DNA TGTGCCAGCAGCCCCGGTCCAGGGAACACTGAAGCTTTCTTT. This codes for CASSPGPGNTEAFF.

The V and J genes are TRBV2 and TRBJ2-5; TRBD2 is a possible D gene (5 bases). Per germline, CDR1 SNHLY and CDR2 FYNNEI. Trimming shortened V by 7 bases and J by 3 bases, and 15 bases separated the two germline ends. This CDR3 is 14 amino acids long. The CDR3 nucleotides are TGTGCCAGCACCCCTTTGGACTCCGAAGAGACCCAGTACTTC. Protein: CASTPLDSEETQYF. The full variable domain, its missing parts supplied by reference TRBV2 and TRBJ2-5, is EPEVTQTPSHQVTQMGQEVILRCVPISNHLYFYWYRQILGQKVEFLVSFYNNEISEKSEIFDDQFSVERPDGSNFTLKIRSTKLEDSAMYFCASTPLDSEETQYFGPGTRLLVL.

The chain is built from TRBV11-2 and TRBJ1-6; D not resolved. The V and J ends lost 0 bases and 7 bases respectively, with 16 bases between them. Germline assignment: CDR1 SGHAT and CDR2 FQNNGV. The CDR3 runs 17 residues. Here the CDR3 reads CASSLDLDGQANSPLHF. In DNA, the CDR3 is TGTGCCAGCAGCTTAGATCTCGACGGCCAGGCCAATTCACCCCTCCACTTT.

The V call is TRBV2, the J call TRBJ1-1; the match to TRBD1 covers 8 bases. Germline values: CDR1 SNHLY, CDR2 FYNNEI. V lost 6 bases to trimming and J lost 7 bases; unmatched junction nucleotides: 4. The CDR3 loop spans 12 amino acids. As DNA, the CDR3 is TGTGCCAGCAGACAGGGGGGGAGTGAAGCTTTCTTT. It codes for CASRQGGSEAFF. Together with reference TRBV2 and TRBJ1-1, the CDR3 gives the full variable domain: EPEVTQTPSHQVTQMGQEVILRCVPISNHLYFYWYRQILGQKVEFLVSFYNNEISEKSEIFDDQFSVERPDGSNFTLKIRSTKLEDSAMYFCASRQGGSEAFFGQGTRLTVV.

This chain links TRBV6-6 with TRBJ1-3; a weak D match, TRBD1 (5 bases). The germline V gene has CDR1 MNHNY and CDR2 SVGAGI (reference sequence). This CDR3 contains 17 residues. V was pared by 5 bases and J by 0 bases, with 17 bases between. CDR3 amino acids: CASSRAGTLSSGNTIYF. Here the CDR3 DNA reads TGTGCCAGCAGTCGAGCCGGGACTCTAAGCTCTGGAAACACCATATATTTT.

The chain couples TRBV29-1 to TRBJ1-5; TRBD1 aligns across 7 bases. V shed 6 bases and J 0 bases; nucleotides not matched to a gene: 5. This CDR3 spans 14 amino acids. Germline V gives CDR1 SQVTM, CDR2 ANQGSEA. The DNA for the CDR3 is TGCAGCGTGCTACAGGGGAGTAGCAATCAGCCCCAGCATTTT. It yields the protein CSVLQGSSNQPQHF.

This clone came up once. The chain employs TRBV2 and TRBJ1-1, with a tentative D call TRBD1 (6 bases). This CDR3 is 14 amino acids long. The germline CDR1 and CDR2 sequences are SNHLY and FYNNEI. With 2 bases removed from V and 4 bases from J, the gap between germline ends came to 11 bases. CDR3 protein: CASSELGARTEAFF. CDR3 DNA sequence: TGTGCCAGCAGTGAATTGGGGGCGCGCACTGAAGCTTTCTTT. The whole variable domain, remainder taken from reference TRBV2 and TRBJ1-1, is EPEVTQTPSHQVTQMGQEVILRCVPISNHLYFYWYRQILGQKVEFLVSFYNNEISEKSEIFDDQFSVERPDGSNFTLKIRSTKLEDSAMYFCASSELGARTEAFFGQGTRLTVV.

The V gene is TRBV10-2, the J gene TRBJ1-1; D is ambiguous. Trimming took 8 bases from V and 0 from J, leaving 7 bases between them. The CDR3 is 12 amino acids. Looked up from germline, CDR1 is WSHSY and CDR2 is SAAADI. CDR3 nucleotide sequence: TGCGCCAGCGCGACACTGAACACTGAAGCTTTCTTT. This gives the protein CASATLNTEAFF.

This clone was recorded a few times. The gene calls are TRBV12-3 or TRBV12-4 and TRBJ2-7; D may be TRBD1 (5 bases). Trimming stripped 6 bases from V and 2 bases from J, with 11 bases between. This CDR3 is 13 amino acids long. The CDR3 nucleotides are TGTGCCAGCAGCCTAGGGGTGACCTACGAGCAGTACTTC. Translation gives CASSLGVTYEQYF.

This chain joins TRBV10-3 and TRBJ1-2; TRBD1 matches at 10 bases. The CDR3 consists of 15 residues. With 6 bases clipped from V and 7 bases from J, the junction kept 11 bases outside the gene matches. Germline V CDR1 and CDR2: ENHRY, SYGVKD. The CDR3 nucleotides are TGTGCCATCAGGGATCCGGGACAGGGGCGGGGTGGCTACACCTTC. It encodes CAIRDPGQGRGGYTF.

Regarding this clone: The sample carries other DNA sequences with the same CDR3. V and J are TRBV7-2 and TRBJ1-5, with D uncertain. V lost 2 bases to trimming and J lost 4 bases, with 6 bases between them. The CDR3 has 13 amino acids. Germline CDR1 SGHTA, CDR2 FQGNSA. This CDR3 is CASSLRGNQPQHF. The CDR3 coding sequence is TGTGCCAGCAGCTTACGAGGAAATCAGCCCCAGCATTTT.

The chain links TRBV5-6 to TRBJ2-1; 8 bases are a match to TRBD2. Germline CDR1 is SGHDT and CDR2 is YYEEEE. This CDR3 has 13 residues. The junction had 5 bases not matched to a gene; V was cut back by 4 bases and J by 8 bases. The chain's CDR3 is CASSILSGDEQFF. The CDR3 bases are TGTGCCAGCAGCATACTTAGCGGGGATGAGCAGTTCTTC.